The present TCR beta chain was sequenced within a study of T-cell memory formation after mild COVID-19. About the study: Across donors, TCR clusters were largely donor specific.

The V segment lost 8 bases and the J segment 4 bases; nucleotides outside the gene matches: 9. The CDR3 covers 14 residues. Germline V lookup: CDR1 SEHNR, CDR2 FQNEAQ (reference sequence). TCRdb ran MiXCR on the 5' RACE reads and lists one entry per CDR3 protein. The table records 150,000 to 200,000 distinct CDR3 sequences, about 14% of them present only once. Study observations and caveats: Clones contracting over day 15 to 85 were CD4/CD8 balanced, with later expanders leaning CD4+. The appearance of some responding clones in pre-infection memory suggested that cross-reactive memory joined.

As for this clonotype: Its target is not known.

Sequenced input: PBMCs or a T cell subset sorted from them (not recorded which). This clonotype was sampled from an adult woman who had mild COVID-19 (a few samples of this study predate the infection). Cell type and time point are not known. This chain joins TRBV7-9 and TRBJ2-5; 8 bases are shared with TRBD1. The CDR3, as DNA: TGTGCCAGCCTAACCTCAGGGGGCGGAGAGACCCAGTACTTC. It translates to CASLTSGGGETQYF.